This T cell receptor (beta chain) was observed in a study of cytomegalovirus exposure and HLA in healthy donors. Turning to the study itself: Out of roughly 200 million T cells, an earlier analysis found more than 95 million unique TCR beta sequences in total.

The PCR ran on 60 Vbeta and 13 Jbeta primers. Some clones are missing from TCRdb's copy, which holds only in-frame ones; the method was immunoSEQ multiplex PCR. In the table there are 150,000 or so clones, 70% to 85% of which are singletons. Broader study findings: The classifier reportedly diagnosed cytomegalovirus status with high sensitivity and specificity. In a later analysis, V- and J-gene trimming of beta chains associated with a DCLRE1C missense variant, replicated independently. Some segments of the V type, notably TRBV6-2 and TRBV6-3, were excluded as indistinguishable.

V was trimmed by 5 bases and J by 0 bases, leaving 13 bases between them. The germline CDR1 and CDR2 sequences are KGHSH and LQKENI. There are 15 residues in the CDR3. With respect to this clone: Antigen specificity is unknown.

Sequenced sample: PBMCs. This receptor was taken from a woman between 40 and 50 years old in good health and CMV-seronegative. This rearrangement joins TRBV18 to TRBJ1-1, with a possible D match to TRBD1 (6 bases). The chain's CDR3 is CASSRLRDMNTEAFF. CDR3 coding DNA: TGTGCCAGCTCAAGACTCAGGGACATGAACACTGAAGCTTTCTTT.